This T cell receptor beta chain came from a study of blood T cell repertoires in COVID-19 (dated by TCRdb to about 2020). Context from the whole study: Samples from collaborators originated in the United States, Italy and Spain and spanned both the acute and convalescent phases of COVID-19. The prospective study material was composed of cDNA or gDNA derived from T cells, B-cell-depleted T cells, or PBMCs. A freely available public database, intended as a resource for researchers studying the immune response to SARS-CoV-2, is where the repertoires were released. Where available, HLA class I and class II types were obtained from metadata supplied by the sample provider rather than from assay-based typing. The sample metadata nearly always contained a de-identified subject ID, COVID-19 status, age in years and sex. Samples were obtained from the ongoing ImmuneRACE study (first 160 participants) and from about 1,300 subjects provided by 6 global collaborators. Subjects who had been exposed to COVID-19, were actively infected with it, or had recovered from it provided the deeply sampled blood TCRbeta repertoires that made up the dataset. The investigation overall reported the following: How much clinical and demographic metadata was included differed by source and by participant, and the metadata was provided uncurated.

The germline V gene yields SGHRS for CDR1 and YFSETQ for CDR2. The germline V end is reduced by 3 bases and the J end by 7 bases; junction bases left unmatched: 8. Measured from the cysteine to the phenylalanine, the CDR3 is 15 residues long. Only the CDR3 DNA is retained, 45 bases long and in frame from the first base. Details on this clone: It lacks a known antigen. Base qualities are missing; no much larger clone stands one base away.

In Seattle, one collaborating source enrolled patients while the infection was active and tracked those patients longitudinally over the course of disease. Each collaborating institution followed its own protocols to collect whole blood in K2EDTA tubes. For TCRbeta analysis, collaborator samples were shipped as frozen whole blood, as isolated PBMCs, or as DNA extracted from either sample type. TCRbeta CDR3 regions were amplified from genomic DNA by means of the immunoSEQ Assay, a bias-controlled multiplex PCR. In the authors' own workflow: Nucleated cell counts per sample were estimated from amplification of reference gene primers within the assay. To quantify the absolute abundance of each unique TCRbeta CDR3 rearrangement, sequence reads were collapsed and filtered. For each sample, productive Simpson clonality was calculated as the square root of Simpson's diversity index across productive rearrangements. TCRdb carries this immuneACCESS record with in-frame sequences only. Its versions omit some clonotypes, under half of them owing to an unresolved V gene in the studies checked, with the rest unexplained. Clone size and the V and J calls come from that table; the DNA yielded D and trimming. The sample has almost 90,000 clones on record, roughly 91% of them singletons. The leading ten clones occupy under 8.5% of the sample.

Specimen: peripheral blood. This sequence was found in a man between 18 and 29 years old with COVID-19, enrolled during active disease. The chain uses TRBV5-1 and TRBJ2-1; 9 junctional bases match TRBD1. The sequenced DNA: TGCGCCAGCAGCTGGGGCGGGACAGGGATAAATGAGCAGTTCTTC. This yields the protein CASSWGGTGINEQFF.